The 30 T cell receptor beta chains below come from one sample, sequenced in a study of T cells after yellow fever vaccination. Via MiXCR, TCRdb re-called the 5' RACE reads, giving one row per CDR3 protein. The sample consists of about 96,000 distinct CDR3 sequences, over 8% of them appearing once. The sample consisted of CD8+ T cells not binding an NS4B(214-222) dextramer, sorted from PBMCs, taken less than 16 days after the first yellow fever vaccination. These receptors were obtained from a man in his late teens or twenties who received the YFV17D yellow fever vaccine.

This clonotype turned up a few times. The V call is TRBV4-2, the J call TRBJ2-3, with D uncertain. Germline V lookup: CDR1 LGHNA, CDR2 YNFKEQ. Trimming took 1 base from V and 4 from J, leaving 6 bases between them. The CDR3 consists of 13 residues. The chain's CDR3 is CASSQGRSDTQYF. In nucleotides, the CDR3 is TGTGCCAGCAGCCAAGGCCGGTCAGATACGCAGTATTTT.

This clonotype was seen many times. The gene calls are TRBV4-3 and TRBJ2-5; D is possibly TRBD2 (6 bases). Germline CDR1 and CDR2: LGHNA and YSLEER. Trimming took off 0 bases at V and 5 bases at J, with 16 bases between the two ends. The CDR3 extends over 16 amino acids. CDR3 DNA sequence: TGCGCCAGCAGCCAAGATACCGTGACTAGTCTGGAGACCCAGTACTTC. It specifies CASSQDTVTSLETQYF.

This clonotype was seen just once. This sequence joins TRBV27 and TRBJ1-1, with TRBD1 identical over 10 bases. Germline CDR1 reads MNHEY; CDR2 reads SMNVEV (reference sequence). The CDR3 loop spans 15 amino acids. With 4 bases clipped from V and 8 bases from J, the junction kept 10 bases outside the gene matches. The DNA for the CDR3 is TGTGCCAGCAGTTCCCCGGGGACAGGGGAATGGGAAGCTTTCTTT. Protein sequence: CASSSPGTGEWEAFF.

This clonotype was counted between two and nine times. The chain uses TRBV6-5 and TRBJ1-1; D gene uncertain. V lost 8 bases and J 3 bases, leaving 7 bases between the germline ends. Germline V CDR1 and CDR2: MNHEY, SVGAGI. This CDR3 is 11 amino acids long. The CDR3 is CASGRDTEAFF. The CDR3 nucleotides read TGTGCCAGCGGTCGCGACACTGAAGCTTTCTTT.

The chain recombines TRBV7-8 with TRBJ2-1; 7 bases are shared with TRBD2. V lost 2 bases, J lost 3 bases, and 19 bases stayed unmatched. The V gene's germline CDR1 is SGHVS and CDR2 FQNEAQ. The CDR3 runs 20 residues. The CDR3 loop reads CASSLYPPPPGTIFYNEQFF. CDR3 nucleotide sequence: TGTGCCAGCAGCTTATACCCTCCCCCCCCCGGGACTATCTTCTACAATGAGCAGTTCTTC.

The chain uses TRBV4-1 and TRBJ1-1, with 8 positions matching TRBD1. Germline values: CDR1 MGHRA, CDR2 YSYEKL. The J segment lost 6 bases and the V segment lost 1 base, leaving 10 bases of the junction unmatched. The CDR3 length is 16 residues. The CDR3 coding sequence is TGCGCCAGCAGCCAAGGACAGGGGCTGAGAATACCTGAAGCTTTCTTT. Translation: CASSQGQGLRIPEAFF.

This clonotype was seen at least ten times. DNA of the CDR3: TGCAGCGCCGACAGGGGTAGGCCAGATACGCAGTATTTT. It translates to CSADRGRPDTQYF. The V and J genes are TRBV20-1 and TRBJ2-3; TRBD1 matches 8 bases. Germline V gene lookup returns CDR1 DFQATT and CDR2 SNEGSKA (reference sequence). This CDR3 has 13 amino acids.

The CDR3 reads CASSEDGQGTSEYNSPLHF. The DNA for the CDR3 is TGTGCCAGCAGTGAAGATGGACAGGGGACATCGGAATATAATTCACCCCTCCACTTT. J is TRBJ1-6 and V is TRBV25-1; 9 nucleotides line up with TRBD1. The V segment lost 2 bases and the J segment 4 bases; nucleotides outside the gene matches: 12. CDR3 size: 19 residues. Per germline, CDR1 MGHDK and CDR2 SYGVNS.

Note on this clonotype: One end of the junction varies from germline; a read error may be responsible. V is TRBV29-1 and J is TRBJ1-3; D not resolved. CDR3 length equals 13 residues. The germline V gene encodes CDR1 SQVTM and CDR2 ANQGSEA. The CDR3 nucleotides read TGCGGCGTTGAAGATTCCACTGGAAACACCATATATTTT. Amino acids: CGVEDSTGNTIYF.

The CDR3 DNA reads as TGTGCCAGCAGCGATCACCCCAGGGGCGTGGAGTATTTT. Protein product: CASSDHPRGVEYF. The chain uses TRBV14 and TRBJ2-3; D might be TRBD1 (6 bases). V was shortened by 5 bases and J by 13 bases, with 19 bases between the two germline ends. Germline V gene lookup returns CDR1 SGHDN and CDR2 FVKESK. The CDR3 loop spans 13 amino acids.

The chain uses TRBV7-6 and TRBJ2-1, with D unclear. This CDR3 is 14 amino acids long. CDR1 is SGHVS, CDR2 FNYEAQ, per germline. V was trimmed by 2 bases and J by 10 bases, leaving 15 bases between them. The CDR3 region has the DNA TGTGCCAGCAGCTTACGGTCGGGCGAGGAGGAGCAGTTCTTC. Its translation: CASSLRSGEEEQFF. Complete variable domain (other parts from reference TRBV7-6 and TRBJ2-1): GAGVSQSPRYKVTKRGQDVALRCDPISGHVSLYWYRQALGQGPEFLTYFNYEAQQDKSGLPNDRFSAERPEGSISTLTIQRTEQRDSAMYRCASSLRSGEEEQFFGPGTRLTVL.

This clonotype was found many times. The chain carries TRBV11-2 and TRBJ2-1; 9 bases match TRBD2. The CDR3 runs to 16 residues. The J segment lost 4 bases and the V segment lost 3 bases, leaving 7 bases of the junction unmatched. Per germline, CDR1 SGHAT and CDR2 FQNNGV. The CDR3 loop reads CASSFHSGGYYNEQFF. The CDR3 region has the DNA TGTGCCAGCAGCTTCCATAGCGGGGGATATTACAATGAGCAGTTCTTC.

This clonotype was seen a few times. The chain employs TRBV18 and TRBJ1-2; weak D call: TRBD1 (5 bases). The CDR3 extends over 16 amino acids. Germline values: CDR1 KGHSH, CDR2 LQKENI. Trimming pared 3 bases from V and 3 bases from J, leaving 17 bases between. CDR3 protein: CASSPRDRAEDYGYTF. CDR3 nucleotide sequence: TGTGCCAGCTCACCTCGGGACCGAGCAGAAGACTATGGCTACACCTTC.

The rearrangement links TRBV4-3 to TRBJ2-1; 14 nucleotides align to TRBD2. The CDR3 contains 20 residues. CDR1 is LGHNA and CDR2 is YSLEER in the germline V gene. With V trimmed by 1 base and J by 7 bases, 15 bases remained unmatched. This chain's CDR3 is CASSQGWGTSGGKFGNEQFF. For the CDR3, the DNA is TGCGCCAGCAGCCAAGGTTGGGGGACTAGCGGGGGAAAATTTGGAAATGAGCAGTTCTTC.

This clonotype turned up a few times. This chain uses TRBV6-2 or TRBV6-3 with TRBJ2-6; no clear D gene. Germline V gene data show CDR1 as MNHEY and CDR2 as SVGEGT. This CDR3 region has 15 residues. The germline V and J ends were trimmed by 3 bases and 6 bases, with 12 bases remaining between them. The CDR3 bases are TGTGCCAGCAGTTATGCGGTTCTGAAGGCCAACGTCCTGACTTTC. It translates to CASSYAVLKANVLTF.

The chain carries TRBV27 and TRBJ2-3, with D possibly TRBD2 on 6 matching bases. The CDR3 sequence is 13 residues long. Between the trimmed V and J ends, which lost 4 bases and 5 bases, there was a span of 10 bases. CDR1 and CDR2 from the germline V gene are MNHEY and SMNVEV (reference sequence). The CDR3 protein is CASSYGTRDTQYF. The CDR3 DNA sequence: TGTGCCAGCAGTTACGGGACTCGAGATACGCAGTATTTT.

The genes are TRBV7-6 and TRBJ2-1; TRBD1 matches 7 bases. From germline, CDR1 is SGHVS and CDR2 FNYEAQ. Germline trimming cut 3 bases from V and 4 bases from J; bases unmatched to any gene: 15. This CDR3 region has 18 residues. CDR3 in amino acids: CASSFSPTGTLLYNEQFF. The CDR3 DNA reads TGTGCCAGCAGCTTTAGCCCGACAGGGACCCTCCTTTACAATGAGCAGTTCTTC.

This clonotype was observed a handful of times. The V and J genes are TRBV5-6 and TRBJ1-2, with D perhaps TRBD1 (5 bases). V lost 4 bases and J lost 3, with 7 bases in between. Germline V gene data show CDR1 as SGHDT and CDR2 as YYEEEE. This CDR3 contains 12 residues. CDR3 nucleotide sequence: TGTGCCAGCAGCCGGGGCGACTATGGCTACACCTTC. This codes for CASSRGDYGYTF.

This clonotype was recorded a few times. V gene TRBV5-1 combines with J gene TRBJ2-1; 8 nucleotides line up with TRBD2. The germline CDR1 and CDR2 sequences are SGHRS and YFSETQ. CDR3 length: 13 residues. V lost 5 bases to trimming and J lost 6 bases; unmatched junction nucleotides: 4. DNA of the CDR3: TGCGCCAGCAGTTTCGGACTAGCCAATGAGCAGTTCTTC. It specifies CASSFGLANEQFF.

This rearrangement joins TRBV6-1 to TRBJ1-2; 7 positions agree with TRBD1. V shed 11 bases, J shed 2 bases, and the junction held 23 bases outside the gene matches. CDR3 length: 18 residues. Germline V gene sequence: CDR1 MNHNS, CDR2 SASEGT. CDR3 DNA sequence: TGTGCCTGCCGTGGCTTGGGAACAGGGGCTGTTTGGAACTATGGCTACACCTTC. Protein product: CACRGLGTGAVWNYGYTF.

This clonotype was counted between two and nine times. The chain carries TRBV12-3 or TRBV12-4 and TRBJ1-1; D not certain. The CDR3 is 13 amino acids. Deletions cut 4 bases from V and 3 bases from J, with 9 bases between. The DNA of the CDR3 is TGTGCCAGCAGTTGGACCGCGGACACTGAAGCTTTCTTT. Protein sequence: CASSWTADTEAFF.

This clonotype appeared many times. This chain links TRBV12-3 or TRBV12-4 with TRBJ1-5; possible D gene TRBD1, 6 bases. CDR3 length: 17 residues. V was trimmed by 3 bases and J by 2 bases, leaving 17 bases between them. CDR3 region: CASSFDGGLGGNQPQHF. The CDR3 DNA is TGTGCCAGCAGTTTTGACGGGGGGCTAGGCGGCAATCAGCCCCAGCATTTT.

In its sample, this clonotype was seen a few times. V and J are TRBV27 and TRBJ2-5; possibly TRBD1 for D (6 bases). Germline CDR1 reads MNHEY; CDR2 reads SMNVEV (reference sequence). The CDR3 consists of 14 residues. Trimming removed 3 bases from V and 1 base from J, with 9 bases in between. In nucleotides, the CDR3 is TGTGCCAGCAGTTTTTGGGACACCCAAGAGACCCAGTACTTC. Protein product: CASSFWDTQETQYF.

This clonotype was counted a few times. The chain joins TRBV12-3 or TRBV12-4 to TRBJ2-7; D tentatively fits TRBD1 or TRBD2 (5 bases each). This CDR3 comprises 15 residues. V was pared by 5 bases and J by 4 bases, with 18 bases between. DNA of the CDR3: TGTGCCAGCAGTCTGGAATGGGGACCGAGATACGAGCAGTACGTC. Amino acids: CASSLEWGPRYEQYV.

This clonotype was seen at least ten times. This chain connects TRBV20-1 to TRBJ2-1, with 8 bases fitting TRBD1. J was trimmed by 3 bases and V by 5 bases; bases with no gene match: 9. Germline CDR1 is DFQATT and CDR2 is SNEGSKA (reference sequence). This CDR3 spans 15 amino acids. CDR3 nucleotide sequence: TGCAGTGCTCCCCGGACAGGGACTTTCTACAATGAGCAGTTCTTC. Translation gives CSAPRTGTFYNEQFF.

This clonotype has more than one count but fewer than ten. The V gene is TRBV7-2, the J gene TRBJ2-1; D may correspond to TRBD1 or TRBD2 (5 bases each). V lost 4 bases and J lost 2, with 12 bases in between. Germline V lookup: CDR1 SGHTA, CDR2 FQGNSA. The CDR3 is 15 amino acids. CDR3 region: CASSSGTATYNEQFF. CDR3 sequence (DNA): TGTGCCAGCAGCTCCGGGACGGCTACCTACAATGAGCAGTTCTTC.

This clonotype was seen more than once but under ten times. The chain joins TRBV27 to TRBJ2-3; TRBD2 matches at 13 bases. Germline values: CDR1 MNHEY, CDR2 SMNVEV (reference sequence). V was pared by 5 bases and J by 2 bases, with 4 bases of the junction left unmatched. The CDR3 has 16 residues. The CDR3 reads CASSPGLAGDTDTQYF. CDR3 coding DNA: TGTGCCAGCAGTCCCGGACTAGCGGGGGACACAGATACGCAGTATTTT.

V and J are TRBV6-1 and TRBJ2-7, with 9 bases that match TRBD2. The V gene's germline CDR1 is MNHNS and CDR2 SASEGT. The CDR3 consists of 15 residues. With V trimmed by 2 bases and J by 2 bases, 4 bases remained unmatched. The CDR3 coding sequence is TGTGCCAGCAGTGAACGGCGGGGGGGTCCCTACGAGCAGTACGTC. It yields the protein CASSERRGGPYEQYV.

The chain links TRBV28 to TRBJ2-1, with D perhaps being TRBD1 or TRBD2 (5 bases each). Trimming took off 6 bases at V and 0 bases at J, with 21 bases between the two ends. The CDR3 runs 18 residues. The germline CDR1 and CDR2 sequences are MDHEN and SYDVKM. The CDR3 region has the DNA TGTGCCAGCAGCCTGGGACCGCAACTCTTGAGCTCCTACAATGAGCAGTTCTTC. Residues: CASSLGPQLLSSYNEQFF. Using reference TRBV28 and TRBJ2-1 for the parts outside the CDR3, the full variable domain is DVKVTQSSRYLVKRTGEKVFLECVQDMDHENMFWYRQDPGLGLRLIYFSYDVKMKEKGDIPEGYSVSREKKERFSLILESASTNQTSMYLCASSLGPQLLSSYNEQFFGPGTRLTVL.

This clonotype was found once. The CDR3 loop is CASSQEARGIDEQFF. CDR3 DNA sequence: TGTGCCAGCAGCCAAGAGGCCAGGGGGATCGATGAGCAGTTCTTC. V gene TRBV4-2 combines with J gene TRBJ2-1; 7 positions match TRBD1. The V gene's germline CDR1 is LGHNA and CDR2 YNFKEQ. The CDR3 extends over 15 amino acids. After removal of 0 bases from V and 8 bases from J, the junction contained 7 bases not matched to a gene.